This T cell receptor beta chain is from a study of siplizumab effects on memory and regulatory T cells. A word on this clone: Its antigen is not identified.

Study results and caveats: Most alloreactive clones went unmapped to unstimulated subsets; only a minor fraction mapped. Treg-derived clones made up an average of approximately 70% of mappable alloreactive CD4+ clones with siplizumab and more than 25% in controls.

Only in-frame clones appear in the TCRdb table, and some are missing; sequencing was by immunoSEQ multiplex PCR. The sample includes approximately 100,000 clones, about 90% of them seen just once. Germline V gives CDR1 KGHSH, CDR2 LQKENI. V was shortened by 3 bases and J by 2 bases, with 11 bases between the two germline ends. The CDR3 extends over 15 amino acids. The specimen sequenced was CD4+ T cells sorted from blood. This sequence was found in a human donor in good health. Some clones in this sample may be carry-over from other donors' samples. V and J are TRBV18 and TRBJ2-1; D remains unclear. CDR3 amino acids: CASSPTTATYNEQFF. CDR3 bases: TGTGCCAGCTCACCCACCACCGCCACCTACAATGAGCAGTTCTTC.